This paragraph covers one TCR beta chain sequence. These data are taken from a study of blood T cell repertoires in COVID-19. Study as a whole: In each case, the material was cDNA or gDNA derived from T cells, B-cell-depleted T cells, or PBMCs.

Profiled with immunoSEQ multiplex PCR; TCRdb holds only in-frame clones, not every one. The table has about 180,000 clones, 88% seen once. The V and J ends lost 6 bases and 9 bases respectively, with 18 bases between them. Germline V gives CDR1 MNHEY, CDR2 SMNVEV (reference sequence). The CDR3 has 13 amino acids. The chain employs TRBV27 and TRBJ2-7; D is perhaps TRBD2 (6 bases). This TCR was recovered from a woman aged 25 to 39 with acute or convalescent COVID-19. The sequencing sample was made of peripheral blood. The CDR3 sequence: CASSSGPVEGQYF. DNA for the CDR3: TGTGCCAGCAGCTCAGGACCCGTGGAGGGGCAGTACTTC.